Listed below are T cell receptor beta chains from one sample, sequenced in a study of T cells expressing NK-cell markers. Using the 5' RACE reads, TCRdb records one entry per CDR3 protein without DNA. The table for this sample gives more than 250,000 distinct CDR3 sequences. The source material was blood T cells: a sorted CD56 or NKG2C T cell subset, CD4+ or CD8+ T cells, or bulk PBMC T cells (not recorded which). The receptors here all came from a man aged 18-30 years in good health. CDR3s include the opening cysteine and the closing phenylalanine or tryptophan.

j_call: TRBJ2-6
v_call: TRBV6-2/TRBV6-3
cdr3_length: 17
cdr3_aa: CASSYSSGSSGANVLTF

j_call: TRBJ1-1
v_call: TRBV7-9
cdr3_length: 14
cdr3_aa: CASSLVAANTEAFF

j_call: TRBJ2-3
v_call: TRBV28
cdr3_length: 18
cdr3_aa: CASSFYHVTLSSTDTQYF

j_call: TRBJ2-3
v_call: TRBV12-3/TRBV12-4
cdr3_length: 17
cdr3_aa: CASSLISSAPSTDTQYF

j_call: TRBJ2-3
v_call: TRBV10-3
cdr3_length: 14
cdr3_aa: CAISFQGNTDTQYF

j_call: TRBJ2-2
v_call: TRBV12-3/TRBV12-4
cdr3_length: 14
cdr3_aa: CASRTSGTSGELFF

j_call: TRBJ2-1
v_call: TRBV11-3
cdr3_length: 21
cdr3_aa: CASSSVPWTSAGPTQLNEQFF

j_call: TRBJ2-1
v_call: TRBV19
cdr3_length: 15
cdr3_aa: CASSIRTSGRHEQFF

j_call: TRBJ2-3
v_call: TRBV10-3
cdr3_length: 13
cdr3_aa: CAISESDSRQQYF

j_call: TRBJ1-4
v_call: TRBV18
cdr3_length: 16
cdr3_aa: CASSPTYGDSNEKLFF

j_call: TRBJ2-1
v_call: TRBV7-3
cdr3_length: 15
cdr3_aa: CASSSPGHTNNEQFF

j_call: TRBJ1-2
v_call: TRBV27
cdr3_length: 14
cdr3_aa: CASSFGTGGGGYTF

j_call: TRBJ1-6
v_call: TRBV9
cdr3_length: 16
cdr3_aa: CASSPLREPSDSPLHF